The 18 T cell receptor beta chains in this list originate from one sample, sequenced in a study of spatial heterogeneity in lung cancer. Time point of the sample: sample taken at primary tumor resection. From tumor, nontumor lung or frozen PBMC, whole RNA was taken unsorted for sequencing. TCRdb processed the 5' RACE reads anew with MiXCR; each CDR3 protein has one entry. Of nearly 1,500 distinct CDR3 sequences listed, around 8% are singletons. Here the sequenced sample was normal lung tissue next to the tumor, taken at surgery. The receptors were sampled from a female donor with early-stage non-small cell lung cancer.

This clonotype is labeled medium-sized. Since the library was made to target alpha chains, this beta chain is a stray read and its abundance is not meaningful. The V and J genes are TRBV20-1 and TRBJ1-1, with D perhaps TRBD1 (5 bases). The CDR3 sequence is 13 residues long. V was clipped by 3 bases and J by 0 bases, with 8 bases between them. Germline loops: CDR1 DFQATT, CDR2 SNEGSKA (reference sequence). For the CDR3, the DNA is TGCAGTGCTAGTGGGACGGTGAACACTGAAGCTTTCTTT. Translated, it gives CSASGTVNTEAFF.

This clonotype is large. Found in a library prepared for alpha chains, this beta chain is an off-target read, and its abundance has little meaning. V and J are TRBV20-1 and TRBJ1-1; TRBD1 is a possible D gene (5 bases). Germline V gene sequence: CDR1 DFQATT, CDR2 SNEGSKA (reference sequence). Trimming removed 2 bases at V and 0 bases at J, with 13 bases between. The length of the CDR3 is 15 residues. CDR3 protein: CSARRRDLMNTEAFF. The CDR3 DNA reads TGCAGTGCTAGACGAAGGGACTTAATGAACACTGAAGCTTTCTTT.

Sample share makes this clonotype medium-sized. The size of this beta chain means little, since it is a stray read in a library made for alpha chains. The J gene is TRBJ1-2, the V gene TRBV19; D not resolved. The CDR3 extends over 14 amino acids. Germline-derived CDR1 and CDR2 are LNHDA and SQIVND (reference sequence). Trimming shortened V by 10 bases and J by 2 bases, and 17 bases separated the two germline ends. CDR3 sequence: CATPPPRQNYGYTF. The CDR3 bases are TGTGCCACCCCACCGCCGCGGCAGAACTATGGCTACACCTTC.

This clonotype is medium-sized in the sample. This beta chain is a stray sequence in a library constructed for alpha chains; its clone size is not meaningful. V gene TRBV20-1 combines with J gene TRBJ2-1; 9 nucleotides match TRBD2. Trimming cost V 4 bases and J 5 bases; bases outside gene matches: 9. CDR1 is DFQATT and CDR2 is SNEGSKA in the germline V gene (reference sequence). The CDR3 totals 15 residues. DNA of the CDR3: TGCAGTGCTATGCTAAGCGGGGGGCAAAACAATGAGCAGTTCTTC. Its translation: CSAMLSGGQNNEQFF.

This clonotype is deemed medium-sized (0.01 to 0.1%). With the library built for alpha chains, this beta chain is off target and its frequency is not meaningful. The CDR3 DNA reads TGTGCCAGCAGAGCCGACACCAACACTGAAGCTTTCTTT. This codes for CASRADTNTEAFF. The V and J genes are TRBV7-6 and TRBJ1-1; D not resolved. The germline V and J ends were trimmed by 6 bases and 2 bases, with 10 bases remaining between them. Germline values: CDR1 SGHVS, CDR2 FNYEAQ. The CDR3 covers 13 residues.

This clonotype is classed as medium-sized. This beta chain slipped into a library made for alpha chains as a stray read, so its size is not meaningful. The V call is TRBV20-1, the J call TRBJ2-7, with 8 bases matching TRBD1. This CDR3 is 14 amino acids long. Losses at the gene ends were 5 bases for V and 4 bases for J; bases not matched to a gene: 10. Germline CDR1 and CDR2: DFQATT and SNEGSKA (reference sequence). The CDR3 loop is CSAGAGGAFYEQYF. The CDR3 nucleotides are TGCAGTGCTGGGGCAGGGGGCGCTTTTTACGAGCAGTACTTC.

A word on this clonotype: This beta chain is a stray sequence in a library constructed for alpha chains; its clone size is not meaningful. The V call is TRBV5-1, the J call TRBJ1-2; D is perhaps TRBD1 (6 bases). Germline CDR1 and CDR2: SGHRS and YFSETQ. Deletions cut 0 bases from V and 5 bases from J, with 8 bases between. CDR3 size: 13 residues. CDR3 bases: TGCGCCAGCAGCTTGGACAGGGAATATGGCTACACCTTC. Translated: CASSLDREYGYTF.

Within the sample, this clonotype is medium-sized. This beta chain turned up in a library designed for alpha chains; as an off-target read, its abundance says little. The chain links TRBV29-1 to TRBJ1-1; tentative D call: TRBD1 (5 bases). Trimming cost V 0 bases and J 10 bases, with 9 bases left between them. The germline CDR1 and CDR2 sequences are SQVTM and ANQGSEA. The CDR3 runs to 11 residues. CDR3 loop: CSVEDPGGAFF. Written as DNA, the CDR3 is TGCAGCGTTGAAGATCCGGGGGGAGCTTTCTTT.

By its share, this clonotype is medium-sized. This beta chain is a stray sequence in a library constructed for alpha chains; its clone size is not meaningful. This chain joins TRBV27 and TRBJ1-2; 10 positions agree with TRBD1. Germline assignment: CDR1 MNHEY and CDR2 SMNVEV (reference sequence). Unmatched junction bases numbered 1, after V lost 2 bases and J lost 4 bases. The CDR3 contains 14 residues. The CDR3 is CASSLRTGGYGYTF. DNA for the CDR3: TGTGCCAGCAGTTTAAGGACAGGGGGCTATGGCTACACCTTC.

By sample fraction, this clonotype is large. Since it is a stray read in a library aimed at alpha chains, this beta chain has a size that is not meaningful. This chain connects TRBV28 to TRBJ2-5; D gene uncertain. The CDR3 consists of 16 residues. The germline V gene has CDR1 MDHEN and CDR2 SYDVKM. Trimming pared 3 bases from V and 0 bases from J, leaving 14 bases between. In DNA form, the CDR3 reads TGTGCCAGCAGTTTTCTCCTGGGATCTAACCAAGAGACCCAGTACTTC. Protein sequence: CASSFLLGSNQETQYF.

This clonotype is categorized as large. A library made for alpha chains picked up this beta chain off target, so its size means little. V gene TRBV20-1 combines with J gene TRBJ2-7; 16 bases are shared with TRBD2. The CDR3 runs to 15 residues. V shed 6 bases, J shed 2 bases, and the junction held 4 bases outside the gene matches. Germline loops: CDR1 DFQATT, CDR2 SNEGSKA (reference sequence). This CDR3 reads CSAQGLAGGAYEQYF. The CDR3 DNA reads TGCAGTGCCCAGGGACTAGCGGGAGGGGCCTACGAGCAGTACTTC.

This clonotype is labeled as medium-sized (0.01 to 0.1%). This beta chain was picked up by a library intended for alpha chains and is off target, so its count carries little meaning. The chain carries TRBV5-1 and TRBJ2-2; TRBD2 matches 12 bases. V lost 1 base to trimming and J lost 6 bases; unmatched junction nucleotides: 1. In germline, CDR1 is SGHRS, CDR2 YFSETQ. The CDR3 consists of 15 residues. The CDR3 DNA reads as TGCGCCAGCAGCTTGAGACTAGCGGGAGCCGGGGAGCTGTTTTTT. Translated, it gives CASSLRLAGAGELFF.

In its sample, this clonotype was seen a few times. A junction end diverges from the germline sequence, so it may reflect a read error. This beta chain represents an off-target read in a library built for alpha chains; its size is of limited meaning. The chain couples TRBV12-5 to TRBJ1-2; D gene unclear. There are 15 residues in the CDR3. CDR1 is LGHNT and CDR2 is FRNRAP in the germline V gene. The CDR3 reads CANGQDPFGYYGYTF. CDR3 DNA: TGTGCTAATGGTCAAGACCCCTTTGGGTACTATGGCTACACCTTC.

This clonotype occurred many times. Since the library was made to target alpha chains, this beta chain is a stray read and its abundance is not meaningful. The chain carries TRBV5-1 and TRBJ1-4; D unresolved. The CDR3 length is 13 residues. Germline V lookup: CDR1 SGHRS, CDR2 YFSETQ. V gave up 0 bases and J gave up 5 bases, with 5 bases separating them. The CDR3 loop is CASSLEPNEKLFF. CDR3 sequence (DNA): TGCGCCAGCAGCTTGGAGCCAAATGAAAAACTGTTTTTT.

Judged by abundance, this clonotype is medium-sized. Found in a library prepared for alpha chains, this beta chain is an off-target read, and its abundance has little meaning. This chain links TRBV4-3 with TRBJ2-7, with a tentative D call TRBD2 (6 bases). Per germline, CDR1 LGHNA and CDR2 YSLEER. The CDR3 has 14 amino acids. With 1 base removed from V and 3 bases from J, the gap between germline ends came to 10 bases. The CDR3 spells CASSQAEGRYEQYF. CDR3 in DNA: TGCGCCAGCAGCCAAGCGGAGGGCCGCTACGAGCAGTACTTC.

In its sample, this clonotype is medium-sized. The library was prepared for alpha chains; this beta chain is a stray read, so its frequency means little. J is TRBJ2-1 and V is TRBV12-3 or TRBV12-4; 11 bases are shared with TRBD2. V gave up 6 bases and J gave up 8 bases; unmatched junction bases: 9. CDR3 length: 15 residues. The CDR3 DNA reads as TGTGCCAGCAGCCCCACTAGCGGGAGAGCGGATGAGCAGTTCTTC. It encodes CASSPTSGRADEQFF.

In its sample, this clonotype ranks as large. Because the library targeted alpha chains, this beta chain is an off-target read whose size means little. This chain links TRBV23-1 with TRBJ1-4, with a weak D call TRBD1 (5 bases). TRBV23-1 falls under the ORF class, with uncertain function. Deletions cut 3 bases from V and 0 bases from J, with 14 bases between. There are 17 residues in the CDR3. This CDR3 is CASSHCSGRSTNEKLFF. The CDR3, as DNA: TGCGCCAGCAGTCACTGTTCGGGACGGTCAACTAATGAAAAACTGTTTTTT.

This clonotype is labeled large. This beta chain is off target for a library built for alpha chains, so its abundance means little. The chain is built from TRBV6-5 and TRBJ2-2; TRBD2 agrees at 7 bases. The germline gives CDR1 MNHEY, CDR2 SVGAGI. V dropped 9 bases and J dropped 4; count of bases not matched to a gene: 5. The CDR3 is 13 amino acids. In DNA form, the CDR3 reads TGTGCCAGTTGGACTAGTCCCACCGGGGAGCTGTTTTTT. It is translated as CASWTSPTGELFF.